Below, 7 T cell receptor beta chains from the same sample are listed, as sequenced in a study of T cells in Graves' hyperthyroidism and ophthalmopathy (dated by TCRdb to the late 2010s). Libraries were constructed by multiplex PCR. Sequencer: Illumina HiSeq 2000. Amplification of TCR beta CDR3 regions was carried out from RNA transcripts. For the first round of RT-PCR on the TCR CDR3, the HTBI primer set was used together with the Qiagen OneStep RT-PCR kit. TCRdb reanalyzed the raw reads on its own, using fastp at Q25 for trimming and MiXCR for clone calling, and kept in-frame beta chains. One record per CDR3 amino acid sequence lists the most common genes and DNA. The sample has under 350,000 distinct CDR3 sequences on record, over 15% of them singletons. The ten top clones hold 49% of the sample. The sequenced sample consisted of blood. These receptors all stem from a woman aged 45-59 years with Graves' hyperthyroidism.

This CDR3 reads CASSLLTSGNSYNEQFF. In DNA form, the CDR3 reads TGTGCCAGCAGTTTATTGACTAGCGGGAACTCCTACAATGAGCAGTTCTTC. The rearrangement uses TRBV27 and TRBJ2-1; 11 nucleotides line up with TRBD2. The V gene's germline CDR1 is MNHEY and CDR2 SMNVEV (reference sequence). The CDR3 is 17 amino acids. Unmatched junction bases numbered 2, after V lost 1 base and J lost 0 bases.

The sample holds a few counts of this clonotype. Just one base apart from a much larger clone, this may be a read error. The chain is built from TRBV6-1 and TRBJ1-1; D gene unclear. Deletions cut 2 bases from V and 8 bases from J, with 15 bases between. CDR1 is MNHNS, CDR2 SASEGT, per germline. The CDR3 covers 14 residues. The CDR3 DNA follows: TGTGCCAGCAGTGAATTCTTGGACTTAACGGAAGCTTTCTTT. It codes for CASSEFLDLTEAFF.

The chain carries TRBV15 and TRBJ2-1, with 11 bases identical to TRBD2. This CDR3 contains 17 residues. The ends lost 3 bases at V and 9 bases at J; junction bases unmatched: 13. Germline V gene data show CDR1 as LNHNV and CDR2 as YYDKDF (reference sequence). The CDR3 loop is CATSRGSGLAGGGEQFF. As DNA, the CDR3 is TGTGCCACCAGCAGGGGATCGGGGCTAGCGGGGGGCGGTGAGCAGTTCTTC.

A few counts support this clonotype. The chain has TRBV5-1 and TRBJ1-3; D not resolved. Trimming left V 4 bases short and J 0 bases short, with 11 bases between. This CDR3 region has 15 residues. CDR1 and CDR2 from the germline V gene are SGHRS and YFSETQ. Written as DNA, the CDR3 is TGCGCCAGCAGCCCGGACGCGATCTCTGGAAACACCATATATTTT. It yields the protein CASSPDAISGNTIYF.

This clonotype showed up many times. The chain's CDR3 is CASSSGNNEQFF. The CDR3 coding sequence is TGTGCCAGCAGTTCCGGGAACAATGAGCAGTTCTTC. V and J are TRBV28 and TRBJ2-1, with a tentative D call TRBD2 (5 bases). Germline V gives CDR1 MDHEN, CDR2 SYDVKM. Trimming cost V 4 bases and J 5 bases, with 6 bases left between them. The CDR3 is 12 amino acids.

Ten or more counts support this clonotype. The chain recombines TRBV10-3 with TRBJ1-2; D possibly corresponds to TRBD1 (6 bases). The CDR3 has 14 amino acids. The V and J ends lost 4 bases and 2 bases respectively, with 11 bases between them. Germline V lookup: CDR1 ENHRY, CDR2 SYGVKD. The chain's CDR3 is CAISGTDRNYGYTF. CDR3 coding DNA: TGTGCCATCAGTGGTACGGACAGAAACTATGGCTACACCTTC.

This clonotype was detected ten times or more. V and J are TRBV19 and TRBJ1-5; the match to TRBD1 covers 10 bases. Trimming at V came to 7 bases and at J to 2 bases, leaving 5 bases not matched to a gene. The germline V gene has CDR1 LNHDA and CDR2 SQIVND (reference sequence). The CDR3 consists of 15 residues. CDR3 loop: CASTGQGRGNQPQHF. CDR3 coding DNA: TGTGCCAGTACGGGACAGGGGCGAGGCAATCAGCCCCAGCATTTT.